The 26 T cell receptor beta chains below all came from one sample that was sequenced in a study of cytomegalovirus exposure and HLA in healthy donors. In the PCR, 60 Vbeta and 13 Jbeta primers were used. Produced via immunoSEQ multiplex PCR; TCRdb's table is partial and in-frame only. The sample shows about 150,000 clones, 65% to 90% of them seen only once. The material sequenced was PBMCs. The receptors stem from a woman in her fifties or sixties in good health and CMV-seropositive.

V is TRBV7-9 and J is TRBJ2-7; TRBD1 might be the D (6 bases). Looked up from germline, CDR1 is SEHNR and CDR2 is FQNEAQ (reference sequence). Trimming removed 5 bases from V and 3 bases from J, with 8 bases in between. This CDR3 region has 12 residues. The CDR3 loop reads CASSGTNYEQYF. For the CDR3, the DNA is TGTGCCAGCAGCGGGACAAACTACGAGCAGTACTTC.

The chain combines TRBV5-1 with TRBJ2-7; TRBD2 matches 8 bases. The CDR3 totals 16 residues. The germline V gene encodes CDR1 SGHRS and CDR2 YFSETQ. V lost 1 base, J lost 2 bases, and 8 bases stayed unmatched. CDR3 loop: CASSLRSGGFTYEQYF. CDR3 DNA sequence: TGCGCCAGCAGCTTGAGGAGCGGGGGTTTTACCTACGAGCAGTACTTC.

This clone came up once. The CDR3 nucleotides are TGTGCCAGCCTCCCGGGACAAATGAACACTGAAGCTTTCTTT. It codes for CASLPGQMNTEAFF. This chain connects TRBV18 to TRBJ1-1; a weak D match, TRBD1 (6 bases). The V gene lost 8 bases and the J gene lost 0 bases, with 13 bases spanning the gap. Germline CDR1 reads KGHSH; CDR2 reads LQKENI. The CDR3 runs to 14 residues.

The chain recombines TRBV27 with TRBJ2-1, with 7 bases lining up with TRBD1. The CDR3 extends over 15 amino acids. Unmatched junction bases numbered 7, after V lost 5 bases and J lost 3 bases. Per germline, CDR1 MNHEY and CDR2 SMNVEV (reference sequence). CDR3 DNA: TGTGCCAGCAGTACGGGACAGCTCCTCTACAATGAGCAGTTCTTC. Amino acid sequence: CASSTGQLLYNEQFF.

The chain combines TRBV2 with TRBJ1-5, with TRBD1 matching over 8 bases. V dropped 6 bases and J dropped 11; count of bases not matched to a gene: 9. The CDR3 contains 13 residues. CDR1 and CDR2 (germline): SNHLY, FYNNEI. The CDR3 bases are TGTGCCAGCAGGGGGACAGGCCATTGGGCCCAGCATTTT. It translates to CASRGTGHWAQHF.

This sequence joins TRBV21-1 and TRBJ2-3; the D call TRBD1 from the table was never checked on the DNA. TRBV21-1 is marked as a pseudogene. The CDR3 runs to 15 residues. CDR3 residues: CASSKGPGNTDTQYF. Here the CDR3 DNA reads TGTGCCAGCAGCAAAGGTCCAGGGAACACAGATACGCAGTATTTT.

This sequence joins TRBV27 and TRBJ2-3; 9 bases agree with TRBD2. Germline assignment: CDR1 MNHEY and CDR2 SMNVEV (reference sequence). The trim removed 3 bases at V and 5 bases at J, leaving 9 bases unmatched. The CDR3 runs 16 residues. In DNA, the CDR3 is TGTGCCAGCAGTTTCGGCGGGGGGGCAGTTTTAGATACGCAGTATTTT. Translated: CASSFGGGAVLDTQYF.

A few counts support this clone. The genes are TRBV9 and TRBJ1-2; TRBD1 is a possible D gene (5 bases). Germline CDR1 reads SGDLS; CDR2 reads YYNGEE. Trimming took 3 bases from V and 11 from J, leaving 11 bases between them. This CDR3 contains 11 residues. CDR3 in DNA: TGTGCCAGCAGCGCCGAGGGGAGGTACACCTTC. This codes for CASSAEGRYTF.

Concerning this clone: This same CDR3 is encoded by further DNA sequences in the sample. V gene TRBV9 combines with J gene TRBJ2-2, with 9 bases fitting TRBD2. CDR3 length equals 16 residues. V lost 0 bases and J lost 6; bases outside the gene matches: 6. Germline CDR1 is SGDLS and CDR2 is YYNGEE. As DNA, the CDR3 is TGTGCCAGCAGCGTAGGAGGCGGGGGGGCCTCCGGGGAGCTGTTTTTT. Protein product: CASSVGGGGASGELFF.

The CDR3 here is CASSQAREGATPLHF. CDR3 in DNA: TGCGCCAGCAGCCAAGCTAGAGAGGGGGCCACACCCCTCCACTTT. The rearrangement joins TRBV4-1 to TRBJ1-6; 7 nucleotides match TRBD1. Germline V gene sequence: CDR1 MGHRA, CDR2 YSYEKL. Trimming at V came to 1 base and at J to 11 bases, leaving 8 bases not matched to a gene. The CDR3 runs to 15 residues.

The V call is TRBV9, the J call TRBJ1-3; D ambiguous. CDR3 length equals 16 residues. Germline lookup yields CDR1 SGDLS and CDR2 YYNGEE. The V and J ends lost 0 bases and 0 bases respectively, with 10 bases between them. CDR3 sequence: CASSVELRSSGNTIYF. In DNA, the CDR3 is TGTGCCAGCAGCGTAGAACTTCGAAGCTCTGGAAACACCATATATTTT.

This chain joins TRBV4-3 and TRBJ2-3; D perhaps matches TRBD2 (7 bases). V lost 0 bases to trimming and J lost 2 bases, with 21 bases between them. The CDR3 is 19 amino acids. Germline CDR1 and CDR2: LGHNA and YSLEER. In nucleotides, the CDR3 is TGCGCCAGCAGCCAAGACCGGCCAGTATCGGGGGGCCCCACAGATACGCAGTATTTT. It specifies CASSQDRPVSGGPTDTQYF.

The rearrangement links TRBV7-8 to TRBJ2-6; 8 bases align to TRBD2. Germline CDR1 SGHVS, CDR2 FQNEAQ. The CDR3 covers 20 residues. The trim removed 4 bases at V and 0 bases at J, leaving 14 bases unmatched. The CDR3 coding sequence is TGTGCCAGCAGCTCGGGAGGGCTACGACTTGGAAGCTCTGGGGCCAACGTCCTGACTTTC. Protein: CASSSGGLRLGSSGANVLTF.

The chain combines TRBV10-3 with TRBJ2-2; 7 positions agree with TRBD1. Germline trimming cut 6 bases from V and 7 bases from J; bases unmatched to any gene: 5. The CDR3 has 13 residues. The germline CDR1 and CDR2 sequences are ENHRY and SYGVKD. The CDR3, as DNA: TGTGCCATCAGCTGGCAGGGGGACGGGGAGCTGTTTTTT. Translated: CAISWQGDGELFF.

This chain uses TRBV10-3 with TRBJ2-2, with 9 positions matching TRBD1. V was clipped by 10 bases and J by 2 bases; unmatched bases: 5. Germline lookup yields CDR1 ENHRY and CDR2 SYGVKD. This CDR3 spans 14 amino acids. The CDR3 coding sequence is TGTGCCACCGGACAGGGGACAAACACCGGGGAGCTGTTTTTT. Its translation: CATGQGTNTGELFF.

This clone was observed once. V and J are TRBV15 and TRBJ1-1; tentatively, D is TRBD1 (6 bases). The germline V gene has CDR1 LNHNV and CDR2 YYDKDF (reference sequence). The germline V and J ends were trimmed by 0 bases and 5 bases, with 13 bases remaining between them. CDR3 length: 15 amino acids. The chain's CDR3 is CATSRDLRGGTEAFF. DNA of the CDR3: TGTGCCACCAGCAGAGATCTCAGGGGCGGGACTGAAGCTTTCTTT. The variable domain in full, completed from reference TRBV15 and TRBJ1-1, reads DAMVIQNPRYQVTQFGKPVTLSCSQTLNHNVMYWYQQKSSQAPKLLFHYYDKDFNNEADTPDNFQSRRPNTSFCFLDIRSPGLGDTAMYLCATSRDLRGGTEAFFGQGTRLTVV.

V and J are TRBV10-3 and TRBJ2-7; TRBD1 agrees at 7 bases. Germline V lookup: CDR1 ENHRY, CDR2 SYGVKD. V gave up 6 bases and J gave up 2 bases; unmatched junction bases: 1. The CDR3 is made up of 12 amino acids. The CDR3, as DNA: TGTGCCATCAGGGGACAGACCTACGAGCAGTACTTC. Translating gives CAIRGQTYEQYF.

There are a few counts of this clone. V and J are TRBV15 and TRBJ1-2, with 9 nucleotides matching TRBD1. This CDR3 is built from 15 residues. The ends lost 4 bases at V and 6 bases at J; junction bases unmatched: 9. CDR1 LNHNV and CDR2 YYDKDF come from the germline V gene (reference sequence). The CDR3 region is CATSNILGTGNGYTF. DNA of the CDR3: TGTGCCACCAGCAACATACTGGGGACAGGGAATGGCTACACCTTC.

The V gene is TRBV12-5, the J gene TRBJ2-7, with 9 bases that match TRBD1. V was pared by 0 bases and J by 0 bases, with 12 bases of the junction left unmatched. CDR1 is LGHNT and CDR2 is FRNRAP in the germline V gene. The CDR3 covers 19 residues. CDR3 sequence (DNA): TGTGCTAGTGGTTTGGTCCGCAAAGAAGGACAGGGGTCCTCCTACGAGCAGTACTTC. Its translation is CASGLVRKEGQGSSYEQYF.

This chain links TRBV7-2 with TRBJ2-3, with 8 bases identical to TRBD2. V was clipped by 4 bases and J by 0 bases; unmatched bases: 12. The CDR3 runs 18 residues. Germline loops: CDR1 SGHTA, CDR2 FQGNSA. CDR3 loop: CASSSKARGGSSTDTQYF. The CDR3 bases are TGTGCCAGCAGCTCAAAGGCCCGCGGGGGGTCTAGCACAGATACGCAGTATTTT. Filled out from reference TRBV7-2 and TRBJ2-3, the complete variable domain reads GAGVSQSPSNKVTEKGKDVELRCDPISGHTALYWYRQSLGQGLEFLIYFQGNSAPDKSGLPSDRFSAERTGGSVSTLTIQRTQQEDSAVYLCASSSKARGGSSTDTQYFGPGTRLTVL.

The J gene is TRBJ2-3, the V gene TRBV7-2; 7 bases line up with TRBD2. The CDR3 length is 16 residues. V shed 0 bases, J shed 2 bases, and the junction held 5 bases outside the gene matches. The germline V gene encodes CDR1 SGHTA and CDR2 FQGNSA. The CDR3 DNA sequence: TGTGCCAGCAGCTTAGCGGCTAGCGGTTACACAGATACGCAGTATTTT. Amino acid sequence: CASSLAASGYTDTQYF.

CDR3: CASSLHSSSTDTQYF. The CDR3 nucleotides are TGCGCCAGCAGCTTACATAGCTCCTCCACAGATACGCAGTATTTT. V gene TRBV5-1 combines with J gene TRBJ2-3; D is undetermined. V was cut by 2 bases and J by 2 bases, with 12 bases left in between. Germline-derived CDR1 and CDR2 are SGHRS and YFSETQ. The CDR3 totals 15 residues. Full variable domain (remainder filled in from reference TRBV5-1 and TRBJ2-3): KAGVTQTPRYLIKTRGQQVTLSCSPISGHRSVSWYQQTPGQGLQFLFEYFSETQRNKGNFPGRFSGRQFSNSRSEMNVSTLELGDSALYLCASSLHSSSTDTQYFGPGTRLTVL.

The chain links TRBV5-1 to TRBJ2-5; tentative D call: TRBD2 (6 bases). V dropped 4 bases and J dropped 2 bases, with 12 bases sitting between them. The germline V gene has CDR1 SGHRS and CDR2 YFSETQ. The CDR3 covers 14 residues. CDR3 nucleotide sequence: TGCGCCAGCAGCGCCCCCGGGAGTCAAGAGACCCAGTACTTC. It is translated as CASSAPGSQETQYF.

The chain is built from TRBV9 and TRBJ2-2, with D possibly TRBD1 on 6 matching bases. V lost 2 bases, J lost 1 base, and 21 bases lay in between. Germline CDR1 is SGDLS and CDR2 is YYNGEE. The CDR3 length is 19 residues. This CDR3 is CASSVTLVQGGGNTGELFF. In DNA, the CDR3 is TGTGCCAGCAGCGTCACTCTCGTACAGGGTGGTGGGAACACCGGGGAGCTGTTTTTT.

The chain recombines TRBV27 with TRBJ2-3; 7 bases agree with TRBD1. CDR1 and CDR2 (germline): MNHEY, SMNVEV (reference sequence). V shed 6 bases and J 0 bases; nucleotides not matched to a gene: 6. The CDR3 consists of 15 residues. CDR3 sequence (DNA): TGTGCCAGCAGCCCGGGACAGACTAGCACAGATACGCAGTATTTT. Its translation is CASSPGQTSTDTQYF.

V and J are TRBV7-2 and TRBJ2-2, with D possibly TRBD2 on 6 matching bases. Germline assignment: CDR1 SGHTA and CDR2 FQGNSA. The CDR3 has 15 amino acids. V lost 2 bases and J lost 3, with 10 bases in between. The CDR3 region has the DNA TGTGCCAGCAGCTTAACTAGCCCCCACACCGGGGAGCTGTTTTTT. Translation gives CASSLTSPHTGELFF.